This is a list of T cell receptor beta chains from one sample in a study of OX40 agonist ivuxolimab in advanced cancers. Sequenced by immunoSEQ multiplex PCR; TCRdb stores in-frame clones only, minus some. The repertoire holds about 64,000 clones, 70% to 90% seen once, with roughly 3.1% in the top ten. Sequenced here: CD4+ or CD8+ T cells sorted from blood, sampled in a trial of the OX40 agonist ivuxolimab. The receptors shown here come from an adult with an advanced solid tumor such as melanoma, head and neck, liver or kidney cancer. Each CDR3 is given with its conserved first and last residue. Fields, in order: J gene, clone size, V gene, D gene, CDR3 DNA, CDR3 protein. A D gene is named only where the DNA matches it firmly. Rows may omit the clone size; those that give it use once, few, many or a size class.

TRBJ2-2 . TRBV7-2 TRBD2 TGTGCCAGCAGGCGGACTAGCGGGGGCGGCGGGGAGCTGTTTTTT CASRRTSGGGGELFF
TRBJ1-6 . TRBV2 . TGTGCCAGCAGTCAGAGCTCCTATAATTCACCCCTCCACTTT CASSQSSYNSPLHF
TRBJ2-7 . TRBV4-2 . TGTGCCAGCAGCCAACGAACCGGGACCGTTTCCTACGAGCAGTACTTC CASSQRTGTVSYEQYF
TRBJ2-3 . TRBV6-6 . TGTGCCAGCAGTTATACCGCTGCAGATACGCAGTATTTT CASSYTAADTQYF
TRBJ2-3 . TRBV7-3 TRBD2 TGTGCCAGCAGCCCCCCGGGACTAGCGAGGACAGATACGCAGTATTTT CASSPPGLARTDTQYF
TRBJ1-6 . TRBV6-5 . TGTGCCAGCAGTCGAGGTCGAAATTCACCCCTCCACTTT CASSRGRNSPLHF
TRBJ2-3 . TRBV7-6 . TGTGCCAGCAGCTCCTACCAGCTTGTGGCAGATACGCAGTATTTT CASSSYQLVADTQYF
TRBJ2-1 few TRBV7-2 TRBD1 TGTGCCAGCAGCCCACAACAGGGGAGAAATGAGCAGTTCTTC CASSPQQGRNEQFF
TRBJ2-7 . TRBV6-1 TRBD2 TGTGCCAGCAGTGAACTGGGTAGCGGGCCCTCCTACGAGCAGTACTTC CASSELGSGPSYEQYF
TRBJ2-3 . TRBV5-6 TRBD1 TGTGCCACCCACACAGGGGGAGGTCGATCGCAGTATTTT CATHTGGGRSQYF
TRBJ2-6 once TRBV10-3 TRBD1 TGTGCCATCAGCGACAGGGGACAGCCTGGGGCCAACGTCCTGACTTTC CAISDRGQPGANVLTF
TRBJ1-3 . TRBV5-6 TRBD1 TGTGCCAGCAGCTCAACCGCCACAGGGGGCTTTGGAAACACCATATATTTT CASSSTATGGFGNTIYF
TRBJ2-1 . TRBV4-3 TRBD2 TGCGCCAGCAGCCAAGAATGGGGACTAGCGGAGAGAAATGAGCAGTTCTTC CASSQEWGLAERNEQFF
TRBJ2-7 . TRBV6-1 TRBD2 TGTGCCAGCAGATCTAGCGGGAGGTACGAGCAGTACTTC CASRSSGRYEQYF
TRBJ2-5 few TRBV28 TRBD1 TGTGCCAGCAGTTTAATAGGGGGCGTAGGGGAGACCCAGTACTTC CASSLIGGVGETQYF
TRBJ2-3 . TRBV30 TRBD2 TGTGCCTGGAGTGGGGGGTTAGCGGGAGGCACAGATACGCAGTATTTT CAWSGGLAGGTDTQYF
TRBJ2-4 . TRBV19 . TGTGCCACCACTGGGGGTGCGGACATTCAGTACTTC CATTGGADIQYF
TRBJ2-5 . TRBV5-1 TRBD2 TGCGCCAGCAGCTATGGACTAGGAGAGACCCAGTACTTC CASSYGLGETQYF
TRBJ2-5 . TRBV27 . TGTGCCAGCAGTTTATTCCCTAGCTCGGAGACCCAGTACTTC CASSLFPSSETQYF
TRBJ1-5 . TRBV6-1 TRBD1 TGTGCCAGCAGTCTCCGGACAGGGCCCCAGCCCCAGCATTTT CASSLRTGPQPQHF
TRBJ1-3 . TRBV28 . TGTGCCAGCAGCCCCCGGGTGGGGGCGAGGAAAAGAAACACCATATATTTT CASSPRVGARKRNTIYF
TRBJ1-3 . TRBV9 . TGTGCCAGCAGCTCCAGGGGCTCTGGAAACACCATATATTTT CASSSRGSGNTIYF
TRBJ2-1 . TRBV15 TRBD2 TGTGCCACCAGCAGAGGCCGGCTAGCGGGACTCTACAATGAGCAGTTCTTC CATSRGRLAGLYNEQFF
TRBJ2-2 . TRBV27 . TGTGCCAGCAGGAGGGACCCAGGGAGCGGGGAGCTGTTTTTT CASRRDPGSGELFF
TRBJ2-1 . TRBV11-2 TRBD1 TGTGCCAGCAGCTCCTACGGACAGGTCGGCAATGAGCAGTTCTTC CASSSYGQVGNEQFF
TRBJ2-3 . TRBV27 TRBD2 TGTGCCAGCAGTGCTACCCTAGCGGGGGGCGACGATACGCAGTATTTT CASSATLAGGDDTQYF
TRBJ2-2 . TRBV7-2 TRBD1 TGTGCCAGCACCCAGAACAGGGGTGGCACCGGGGAGCTGTTTTTT CASTQNRGGTGELFF
TRBJ2-7 . TRBV28 . TGTGCCAGCAGTTTACTAACTACCGGGACGGGGACTTTC CASSLLTTGTGTF
TRBJ1-4 . TRBV19 . TGTGCCAGTAGTGAGACGGGGATTAATGAAAAACTGTTTTTT CASSETGINEKLFF
TRBJ2-5 . TRBV5-8 TRBD2 TGTGCCAGCAGCTTTTCGACTAGCGGGAGTCGGGGCCAGTACTTC CASSFSTSGSRGQYF
TRBJ2-1 . TRBV5-1 TRBD1 TGCGCCAGCCAAGCAGGGGGAGCCTCCTACAATGAGCAGTTCTTC CASQAGGASYNEQFF
TRBJ1-5 . TRBV19 . TGTGCCAGTAGTATAGACACCAATCAGCCCCAGCATTTT CASSIDTNQPQHF